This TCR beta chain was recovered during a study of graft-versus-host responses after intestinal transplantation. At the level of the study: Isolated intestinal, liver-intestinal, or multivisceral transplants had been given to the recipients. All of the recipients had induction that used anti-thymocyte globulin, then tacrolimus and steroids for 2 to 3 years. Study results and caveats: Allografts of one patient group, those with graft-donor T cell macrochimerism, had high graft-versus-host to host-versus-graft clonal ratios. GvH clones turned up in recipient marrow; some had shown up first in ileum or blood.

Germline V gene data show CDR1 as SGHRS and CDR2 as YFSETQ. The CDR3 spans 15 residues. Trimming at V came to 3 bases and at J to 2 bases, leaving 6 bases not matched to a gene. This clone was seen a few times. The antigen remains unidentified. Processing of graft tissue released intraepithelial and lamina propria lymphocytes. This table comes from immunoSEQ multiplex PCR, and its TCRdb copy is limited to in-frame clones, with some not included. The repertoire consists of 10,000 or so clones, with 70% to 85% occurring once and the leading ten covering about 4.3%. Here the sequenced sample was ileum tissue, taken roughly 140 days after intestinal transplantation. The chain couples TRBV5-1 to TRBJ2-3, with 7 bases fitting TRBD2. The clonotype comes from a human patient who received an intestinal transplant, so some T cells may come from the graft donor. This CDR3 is CASSSGGGDTDTQYF. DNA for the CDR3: TGCGCCAGCAGCTCGGGAGGCGGGGACACAGATACGCAGTATTTT.